The 20 T cell receptor beta chains presented below share a single source sample, sequenced in a study of blood T cell repertoires in COVID-19. This table comes from immunoSEQ multiplex PCR, and its TCRdb copy is limited to in-frame clones, with some not included. The table records approximately 140,000 clones, 80% to 85% of them present only once. Sequencing input: PBMCs or T cells enriched from blood (not recorded which). All receptors derive from a man in his forties or fifties with acute COVID-19.

V usage is TRBV28 and J usage is TRBJ1-3; D perhaps matches TRBD1 (6 bases). V dropped 7 bases and J dropped 1 base, with 11 bases sitting between them. CDR1 is MDHEN, CDR2 SYDVKM, per germline. This CDR3 is 14 amino acids long. DNA of the CDR3: TGTGCCAGCATCGAACAGGGATCTGGAAACACCATATATTTT. It specifies CASIEQGSGNTIYF.

V gene TRBV5-1 combines with J gene TRBJ2-7; D is unresolved. The CDR3 covers 16 residues. V lost 4 bases and J 1 base, leaving 18 bases between the germline ends. Germline loops: CDR1 SGHRS, CDR2 YFSETQ. The CDR3 nucleotides read TGCGCCAGCAGCCGTATTGAACAGAACCCTTCCTACGAGCAGTACTTC. Its protein is CASSRIEQNPSYEQYF.

The genes are TRBV4-3 and TRBJ1-3; possibly TRBD1 for D (6 bases). Trimming cost V 4 bases and J 4 bases, with 11 bases left between them. Germline V gene sequence: CDR1 LGHNA, CDR2 YSLEER. The CDR3 loop spans 14 amino acids. In nucleotides, the CDR3 is TGCGCCAGCAGCCTCAGGGGCTCGGGAAACACCATATATTTT. Protein sequence: CASSLRGSGNTIYF.

This clone was found a few times. The chain recombines TRBV18 with TRBJ1-6; D unclear. Germline values: CDR1 KGHSH, CDR2 LQKENI. Trimming stripped 2 bases from V and 7 bases from J, with 9 bases between. The CDR3 spans 14 residues. CDR3 bases: TGTGCCAGCTCACCAACAGAAATCAATTCACCCCTCCACTTT. Protein product: CASSPTEINSPLHF.

This clone has just a few counts. The V and J genes are TRBV20-1 and TRBJ1-1; the D is unclear. CDR1 and CDR2 (germline): DFQATT, SNEGSKA (reference sequence). The ends were cut back, 3 bases at V and 3 bases at J, with 11 bases in the middle. This CDR3 contains 13 residues. CDR3 bases: TGCAGTGCTAGTACCGAACTTCACACTGAAGCTTTCTTT. Its protein product is CSASTELHTEAFF.

The V call is TRBV24-1, the J call TRBJ1-1; the match to TRBD1 covers 10 bases. From germline, CDR1 is KGHDR and CDR2 SFDVKD. CDR3 size: 14 residues. The V segment lost 12 bases and the J segment 1 base; nucleotides outside the gene matches: 7. The CDR3 DNA reads as TGTGCCCTAGGACAGGGGGAGACGAACACTGAAGCTTTCTTT. This translates into CALGQGETNTEAFF.

The CDR3: CASSFRDRDTDTQYF. CDR3 DNA: TGTGCCAGCAGCTTCCGGGACAGGGATACAGATACGCAGTATTTT. The chain carries TRBV3-1 (or the pseudogene TRBV3-2) and TRBJ2-3; 9 bases fit TRBD1. Germline V lookup: CDR1 LGHDT, CDR2 YNNKEL (reference sequence). V was pared by 5 bases and J by 3 bases, with 6 bases of the junction left unmatched. The CDR3 runs 15 residues.

This clone was seen only a few times. The CDR3 nucleotides read TGTGCCAGCAGTTCCCTGTCGGACAGCTTTAATGAAAAACTGTTTTTT. The encoded protein is CASSSLSDSFNEKLFF. The chain carries TRBV28 and TRBJ1-4; D may be TRBD1 (6 bases). Looked up from germline, CDR1 is MDHEN and CDR2 is SYDVKM. V was clipped by 4 bases and J by 4 bases, with 16 bases between them. This CDR3 contains 16 residues.

The chain recombines TRBV5-1 with TRBJ1-5; 12 nucleotides agree with TRBD1. Per the germline V gene, CDR1 is SGHRS and CDR2 is YFSETQ. This CDR3 region has 15 residues. With 4 bases clipped from V and 4 bases from J, the junction kept 3 bases outside the gene matches. CDR3 sequence (DNA): TGCGCCAGCAGCCGGGGACAGGGGGCTAATCAGCCCCAGCATTTT. As protein: CASSRGQGANQPQHF.

The chain joins TRBV5-1 to TRBJ2-1; D perhaps matches TRBD2 (6 bases). CDR1 and CDR2 (germline): SGHRS, YFSETQ. The CDR3 extends over 14 amino acids. Trimming removed 4 bases from V and 7 bases from J, with 15 bases in between. The DNA of the CDR3 is TGCGCCAGCAGCGATAGCACCGGGGGAAATGAGCAGTTCTTC. Translating it yields CASSDSTGGNEQFF. Together with reference TRBV5-1 and TRBJ2-1, the CDR3 gives the full variable domain: KAGVTQTPRYLIKTRGQQVTLSCSPISGHRSVSWYQQTPGQGLQFLFEYFSETQRNKGNFPGRFSGRQFSNSRSEMNVSTLELGDSALYLCASSDSTGGNEQFFGPGTRLTVL.

The genes are TRBV27 and TRBJ2-5, with D maybe TRBD1 (6 bases). The V gene lost 2 bases and the J gene lost 2 bases, with 9 bases spanning the gap. The CDR3 spans 14 residues. The germline V gene has CDR1 MNHEY and CDR2 SMNVEV (reference sequence). DNA of the CDR3: TGTGCCAGCAGTTTACGACAGGCACAAGAGACCCAGTACTTC. It codes for CASSLRQAQETQYF.

The chain recombines TRBV28 with TRBJ2-7; the match to TRBD2 covers 9 bases. In germline, CDR1 is MDHEN, CDR2 SYDVKM. V trimming: 5 bases; J trimming: 0 bases; junction bases outside the gene matches: 8. The CDR3 length is 16 residues. The CDR3 sequence: CASSLSGRPSSYEQYF. The CDR3 DNA follows: TGTGCCAGCAGTCTCAGCGGGAGGCCGAGCTCCTACGAGCAGTACTTC.

For the CDR3, the DNA is TGTGCCTGGAGTAAAGGAGGGGGGGACGAGCAGTACTTC. Protein: CAWSKGGGDEQYF. This rearrangement joins TRBV30 to TRBJ2-7, with a weak D call TRBD2 (7 bases). The CDR3 length is 13 residues. Trimming cost V 2 bases and J 5 bases, with 13 bases left between them. Per germline, CDR1 GTSNPN and CDR2 SVGIG (reference sequence). The full variable domain, completed using reference TRBV30 and TRBJ2-7, is SQTIHQWPATLVQPVGSPLSLECTVEGTSNPNLYWYRQAAGRGLQLLFYSVGIGQISSEVPQNLSASRPQDRQFILSSKKLLLSDSGFYLCAWSKGGGDEQYFGPGTRLTVT.

The V gene is TRBV6-5, the J gene TRBJ2-7; tentative D call: TRBD1 (6 bases). CDR1 MNHEY and CDR2 SVGAGI come from the germline V gene. The CDR3 runs 14 residues. Trimming cost V 5 bases and J 3 bases, with 14 bases left between them. CDR3 nucleotide sequence: TGTGCCAGCAGTCCTTTGACAGGAAACTACGAGCAGTACTTC. Protein sequence: CASSPLTGNYEQYF.

The chain uses TRBV9 and TRBJ2-2, with 7 nucleotides matching TRBD1. The CDR3 extends over 16 amino acids. The junction had 13 bases not matched to a gene; V was cut back by 7 bases and J by 4 bases. Germline CDR1 SGDLS, CDR2 YYNGEE. CDR3 in amino acids: CASSRTTGTFTGELFF. The CDR3 DNA follows: TGTGCCAGCTCCCGGACGACAGGGACCTTCACCGGGGAGCTGTTTTTT.

The rearrangement links TRBV5-6 to TRBJ2-7, with D uncertain. This CDR3 has 16 amino acids. Germline loops: CDR1 SGHDT, CDR2 YYEEEE. Trimming stripped 4 bases from V and 1 base from J, with 18 bases between. This chain's CDR3 is CASSVTTRGSSYEQYF. DNA for the CDR3: TGTGCCAGCAGCGTAACGACCCGCGGCAGTTCCTACGAGCAGTACTTC. Full variable domain (outside the CDR3, taken from reference TRBV5-6 and TRBJ2-7): DAGVTQSPTHLIKTRGQQVTLRCSPKSGHDTVSWYQQALGQGPQFIFQYYEEEERQRGNFPDRFSGHQFPNYSSELNVNALLLGDSALYLCASSVTTRGSSYEQYFGPGTRLTVT.

This sequence joins TRBV28 and TRBJ2-1; 11 nucleotides align to TRBD2. The CDR3 length is 15 residues. Germline assignment: CDR1 MDHEN and CDR2 SYDVKM. The ends lost 3 bases at V and 6 bases at J; junction bases unmatched: 4. The CDR3 coding sequence is TGTGCCAGCAGTTTGGGGCTAGCGGGAGGCAATGAGCAGTTCTTC. This translates into CASSLGLAGGNEQFF.

As DNA, the CDR3 is TGTGCAAGTCGCTTATGCGGACAGGGACAGTCCTATGGCTACACCTTC. Protein product: CASRLCGQGQSYGYTF. The V and J genes are TRBV12-2 and TRBJ1-2; the table names TRBD1, a call not compared with the DNA. TRBV12-2 is classified as a pseudogene. This CDR3 comprises 16 residues.

This clone was detected only a few times. The chain uses TRBV5-6 and TRBJ2-2, with TRBD2 identical over 9 bases. The J segment lost 6 bases and the V segment lost 4 bases, leaving 4 bases of the junction unmatched. The germline gives CDR1 SGHDT, CDR2 YYEEEE. CDR3 length equals 14 residues. The CDR3 sequence is CASSRGGAPGELFF. CDR3 sequence (DNA): TGTGCCAGCAGCCGCGGGGGGGCTCCCGGGGAGCTGTTTTTT.

The V gene is TRBV5-1, the J gene TRBJ2-5, with a tentative D call TRBD1 (5 bases). Between the trimmed V and J ends, which lost 2 bases and 5 bases, there was a span of 16 bases. The CDR3 loop spans 15 amino acids. Germline CDR1 reads SGHRS; CDR2 reads YFSETQ. The CDR3 coding sequence is TGCGCCAGCAGCTTAGAGACGGGTCCAGGGGAGACCCAGTACTTC. It translates to CASSLETGPGETQYF.